This record looks at one TCR beta chain sequence and its context. Looked up from germline, CDR1 is MNHEY and CDR2 is SMNVEV (reference sequence). The length of the CDR3 is 16 residues. V lost 4 bases to trimming and J lost 2 bases, with 14 bases between them. Data came from immunoSEQ multiplex PCR; TCRdb stores just in-frame clones and leaves some out. There are around 50,000 clones in the sample; 93% occur only once, and about 10% lies in the top ten. The chain links TRBV27 to TRBJ1-4; D not certain. The clonotype originates from a man between 40 and 49 years old with rheumatoid arthritis. What was sequenced was PBMCs. The CDR3 coding sequence is TGTGCCAGCAGTTCCCTCGAAGGGCGGACTAATGAAAAACTGTTTTTT. This translates into CASSSLEGRTNEKLFF. The full variable domain, rest sourced from reference TRBV27 and TRBJ1-4, is EAQVTQNPRYLITVTGKKLTVTCSQNMNHEYMSWYRQDPGLGLRQIYYSMNVEVTDKGDVPEGYKVSRKEKRNFPLILESPSPNQTSLYFCASSSLEGRTNEKLFFGSGTQLSVL.